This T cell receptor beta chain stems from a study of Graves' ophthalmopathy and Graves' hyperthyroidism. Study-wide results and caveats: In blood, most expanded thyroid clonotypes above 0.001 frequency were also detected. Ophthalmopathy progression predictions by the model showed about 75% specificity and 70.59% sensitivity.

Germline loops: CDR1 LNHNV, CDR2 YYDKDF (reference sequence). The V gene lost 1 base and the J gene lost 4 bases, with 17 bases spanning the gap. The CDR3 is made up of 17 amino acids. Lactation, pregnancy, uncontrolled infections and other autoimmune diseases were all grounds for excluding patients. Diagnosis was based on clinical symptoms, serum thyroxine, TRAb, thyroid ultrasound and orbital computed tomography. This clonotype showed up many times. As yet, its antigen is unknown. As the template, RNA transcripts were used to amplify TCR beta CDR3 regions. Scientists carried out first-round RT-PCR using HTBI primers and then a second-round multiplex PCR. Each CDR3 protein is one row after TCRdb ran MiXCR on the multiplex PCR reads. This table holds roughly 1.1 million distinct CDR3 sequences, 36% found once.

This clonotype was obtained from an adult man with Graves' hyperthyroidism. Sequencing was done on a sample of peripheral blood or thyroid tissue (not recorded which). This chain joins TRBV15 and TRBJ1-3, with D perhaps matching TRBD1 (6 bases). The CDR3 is CATSRASTGTAGNTIYF. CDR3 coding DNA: TGTGCCACCAGCAGAGCTAGTACAGGGACGGCAGGAAACACCATATATTTT. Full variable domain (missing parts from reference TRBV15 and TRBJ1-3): DAMVIQNPRYQVTQFGKPVTLSCSQTLNHNVMYWYQQKSSQAPKLLFHYYDKDFNNEADTPDNFQSRRPNTSFCFLDIRSPGLGDTAMYLCATSRASTGTAGNTIYFGEGSWLTVV.